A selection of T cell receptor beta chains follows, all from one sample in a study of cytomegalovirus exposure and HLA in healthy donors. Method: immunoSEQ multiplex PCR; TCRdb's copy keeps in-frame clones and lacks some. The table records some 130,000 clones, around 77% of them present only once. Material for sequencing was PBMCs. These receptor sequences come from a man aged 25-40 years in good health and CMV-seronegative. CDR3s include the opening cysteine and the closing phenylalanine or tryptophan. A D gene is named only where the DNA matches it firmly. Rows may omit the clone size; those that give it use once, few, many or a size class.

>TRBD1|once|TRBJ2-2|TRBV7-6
TGTGCCAGCAGCTTAGGGACAGGGGCCCCCGGGGAGCTGTTTTTT
CASSLGTGAPGELFF
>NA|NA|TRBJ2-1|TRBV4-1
TGCGCCAGCAGCCAAGTCGGGATAGGTGATGAGCAGTTCTTC
CASSQVGIGDEQFF
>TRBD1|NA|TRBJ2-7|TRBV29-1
TGCAGCGTGGGGGTCCGACGACCAGACAGGGGGAGCTCCTACGAGCAGTACTTC
CSVGVRRPDRGSSYEQYF
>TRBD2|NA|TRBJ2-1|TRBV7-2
TGTGCCAGCAGCCGCGGACTAGCGGCCTACAATGAGCAGTTCTTC
CASSRGLAAYNEQFF
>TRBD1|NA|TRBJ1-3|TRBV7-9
TGTGCCAGCAACCCGACAGGGGGTGGAAACACCATATATTTT
CASNPTGGGNTIYF
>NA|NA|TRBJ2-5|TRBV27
TGTGCCAGCAAAAGGGGCCAAGAGACCCAGTACTTC
CASKRGQETQYF
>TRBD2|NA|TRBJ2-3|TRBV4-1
TGCGCCAGCAGCGAACCTAGCGGGAGGGCCACGGGAGATACGCAGTATTTT
CASSEPSGRATGDTQYF
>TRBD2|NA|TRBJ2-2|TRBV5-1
TGCGCCAGCAGCTTCGCGGGAGAGTCTAACGGGGAGCTGTTTTTT
CASSFAGESNGELFF
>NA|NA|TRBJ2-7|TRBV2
TGTGCCAGCAGTGGCGACTTTTACTACGAGCAGTACTTC
CASSGDFYYEQYF
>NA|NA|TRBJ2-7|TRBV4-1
TGCGCCAGCAGCCAAGATCGCGAGCAGTACTTC
CASSQDREQYF
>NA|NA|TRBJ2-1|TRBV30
TGTGCCTGGAAACCGGGACTCCTTTTTCATGAGCAGTTCTTC
CAWKPGLLFHEQFF
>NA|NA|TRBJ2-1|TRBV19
TGTGCCAGTCGGTCTACTCCGAGCTCCTACAATGAGCAGTTCTTC
CASRSTPSSYNEQFF
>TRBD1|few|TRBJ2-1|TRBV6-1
TGTGCCAGCAGTGTTAGAAGACAGGGGAGGAATGAGCAGTTCTTC
CASSVRRQGRNEQFF
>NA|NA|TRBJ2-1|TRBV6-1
TGTGCCAGCAGTGATAGGGAGCGGAGCTCCTACAATGAGCAGTTCTTC
CASSDRERSSYNEQFF
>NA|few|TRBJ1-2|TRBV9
TGTGCCAGCAGCGTAGGACCAGCGAACAACTATGGCTACACCTTC
CASSVGPANNYGYTF
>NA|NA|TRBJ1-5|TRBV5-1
TGCGCCAGCAGCTTGGGGACAGAGAATCAGCCCCAGCATTTT
CASSLGTENQPQHF
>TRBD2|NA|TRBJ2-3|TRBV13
TGTGCCAGCAGCCCCCTGTCGGGAGGTGGTGATACGCAGTATTTT
CASSPLSGGGDTQYF
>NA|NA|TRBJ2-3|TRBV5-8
TGTGCCAGCAGCTTGATTCGTGCAGGGACAGATACGCAGTATTTT
CASSLIRAGTDTQYF
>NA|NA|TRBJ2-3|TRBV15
TGTGCCACCAGCAAACAAGCGCCGGGAACAGATACGCAGTATTTT
CATSKQAPGTDTQYF
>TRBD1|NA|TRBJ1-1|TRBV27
TGTGCCAGCAGAGCGTATACAGGGGCAACTGAAGCTTTCTTT
CASRAYTGATEAFF
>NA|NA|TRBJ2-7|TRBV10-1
TGCGCCAGCCCCCCAGGGCAAGACGAGCAGTACTTC
CASPPGQDEQYF
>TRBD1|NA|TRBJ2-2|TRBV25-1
TGTGCCAGCAGTCGAACCGGGACAGCGAACACCGGGGAGCTGTTTTTT
CASSRTGTANTGELFF
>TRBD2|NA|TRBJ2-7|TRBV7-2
TGTGCCAGCAGCTTTACCGAAACCGGGACTAGCGGGTCCCAGCAGTACTTC
CASSFTETGTSGSQQYF
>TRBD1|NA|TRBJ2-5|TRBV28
TGTGCCAGCAGCCCGGGACAGGCCCAAGAGACCCAGTACTTC
CASSPGQAQETQYF
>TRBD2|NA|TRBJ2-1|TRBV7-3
TGTGCCAGCAGCATTAGCGGGAGCTCCTACAATGAGCAGTTCTTC
CASSISGSSYNEQFF
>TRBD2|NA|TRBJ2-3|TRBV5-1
TGCGCCAGCAGCCCTGGAGGGACTAGCGGGCCAGATACGCAGTATTTT
CASSPGGTSGPDTQYF
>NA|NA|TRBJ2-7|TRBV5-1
TGCGCCAGCAGCCCGGGGGTAGGGTCACGCGAGCAGTACTTC
CASSPGVGSREQYF
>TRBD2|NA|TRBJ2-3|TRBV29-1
TGCAGCGCCGGGACTAGCGGTCCTACGCAGTATTTT
CSAGTSGPTQYF
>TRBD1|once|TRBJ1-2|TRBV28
TGTGCCAGCGACAGGACAGGGTCTAACTATGGCTACACCTTC
CASDRTGSNYGYTF
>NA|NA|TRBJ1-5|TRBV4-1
TGCGCCAGCAGCCAGGGGCCTATTCAGCTTCTCAGCAATCAGCCCCAGCATTTT
CASSQGPIQLLSNQPQHF
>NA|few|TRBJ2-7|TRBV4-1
TGCGCCAGCAGCCAAGATCGCGGGGTATCCTACGAGCAGTACTTC
CASSQDRGVSYEQYF
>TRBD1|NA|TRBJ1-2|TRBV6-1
TGTGCCAGCAGTGAAGTGGCAGGGGGTCTTCGCTATGGCTACACCTTC
CASSEVAGGLRYGYTF
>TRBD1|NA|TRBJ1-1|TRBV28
TGTGCCAGCATGATAGCGACAGGGAGGACTGAAGCTTTCTTT
CASMIATGRTEAFF
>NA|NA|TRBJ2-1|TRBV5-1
TGCGCCAGCAGCCCCGGGACACCCAGCTCCTACAATGAGCAGTTCTTC
CASSPGTPSSYNEQFF
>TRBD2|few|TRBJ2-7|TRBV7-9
TGTGCCAGCAGCTTAGCCGGGAGGGACGAGCAGTACTTC
CASSLAGRDEQYF
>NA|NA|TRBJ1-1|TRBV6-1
TGTGCCAGCAGTGAAACAGCTTGGGCCCGTGAGGCTTTCTTT
CASSETAWAREAFF
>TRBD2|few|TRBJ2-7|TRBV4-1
TGCGCCAGCAGCCTTCGTAGCGGGACGACCTACGAGCAGTACTTC
CASSLRSGTTYEQYF
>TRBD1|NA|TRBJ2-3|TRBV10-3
TGTGCCATCAGTGGGACAGGGGTCCGAACAGATACGCAGTATTTT
CAISGTGVRTDTQYF
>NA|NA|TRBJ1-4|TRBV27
TGTGCCAGCAGTACCCACGGAGCAACTAATGAAAAACTGTTTTTT
CASSTHGATNEKLFF
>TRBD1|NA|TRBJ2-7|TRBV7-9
TGTGCCAGCAGCACAGGGGCAGGGGGCGGCGAGCAGTACTTC
CASSTGAGGGEQYF
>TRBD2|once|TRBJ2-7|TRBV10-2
TGCGCCAGCAGGAGCGGACTAGCGGGAGACTACGAGCAGTACTTC
CASRSGLAGDYEQYF
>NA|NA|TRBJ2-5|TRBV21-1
TGTGCCAGCAGCAAAGCTGAGGGTGTGACAGGACAAGAGACCCAGTACTTC
CASSKAEGVTGQETQYF
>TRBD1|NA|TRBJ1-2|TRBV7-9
TGTGCCAGCAGCTCCTGGGACAGGGGGGGCAAAGGCTACACCTTC
CASSSWDRGGKGYTF
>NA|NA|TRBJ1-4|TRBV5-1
TGCGCCAGCACGGGGGAAGGAAAACTGTTTTTT
CASTGEGKLFF
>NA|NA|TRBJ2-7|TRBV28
TGTGCCAGCGTAGGGGGGGTGTTCTACGAGCAGTACTTC
CASVGGVFYEQYF
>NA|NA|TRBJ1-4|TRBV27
TGTGCCAGCAGTTCTGCAACTAATGAAAAACTGTTTTTT
CASSSATNEKLFF
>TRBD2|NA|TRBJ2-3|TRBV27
TGTGCCAGCATTCTTTCCCTAGCGGGAGGGGGGAAAGATACGCAGTATTTT
CASILSLAGGGKDTQYF
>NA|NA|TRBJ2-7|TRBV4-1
TGCGCCAGCAGCCAGGGCGCCGGCGAGCAGTACTTC
CASSQGAGEQYF
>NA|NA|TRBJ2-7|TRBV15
TGTGCCACCAGCAGAGAATTACAGGGACCCTACGAGCAGTACTTC
CATSRELQGPYEQYF
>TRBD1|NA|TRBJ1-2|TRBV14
TGTGCCAGCAGCCAAGATGGGGACAGGGCCTATGGCTACACCTTC
CASSQDGDRAYGYTF
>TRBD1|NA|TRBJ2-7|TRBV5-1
TGCGCCAGCGGATATGGACAGGGGGTCCCCTACGAGCAGTACTTC
CASGYGQGVPYEQYF
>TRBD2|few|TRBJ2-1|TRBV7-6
TGTGCCAGCAGCTTGAGTCAGCGGGAGAGGCAGTTCTTC
CASSLSQRERQFF
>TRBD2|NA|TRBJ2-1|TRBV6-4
TGTGCCAGCAGTAAAACCGGGACTAGCGGGAATAATGAGCAGTTCTTC
CASSKTGTSGNNEQFF
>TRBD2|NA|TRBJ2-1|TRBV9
TGTGCCAGCAGCGTAGAAGGCGCGGGGGGCGGGGGCGTATACAATGAGCAGTTCTTC
CASSVEGAGGGGVYNEQFF